These T cell receptor beta chains were read from a single sample in a study of shared clonotypes between healthy human individuals. Sequenced by immunoSEQ multiplex PCR; TCRdb stores in-frame clones only, minus some. The data contain fewer than 1.6 million clones, 98% to 99% of them seen just once; the ten biggest clones take up roughly 0.36%. The sample consisted of naive CD4+ T cells sorted from blood. The origin of the receptors is a man aged 25-45 years in good health. Both conserved end residues are part of each CDR3. Fields, in order: D gene, V gene, clone size, J gene, CDR3 DNA, CDR3 protein. The D gene is left open where the match is weak. Clone size, where shown, is once, few, many, or a class for clones that have expanded.

d_gene: -
v_gene: TRBV7-9
abundance: -
j_gene: TRBJ1-2
CDR3nt: TGTGCCAGCAGCTTAGCCAGGGATAACTATGGCTACACCTTC
CDR3aa: CASSLARDNYGYTF

d_gene: -
v_gene: TRBV5-5
abundance: -
j_gene: TRBJ2-7
CDR3nt: TGTGCCAGCAGCTTGGCTCCAGCCAAAACCTACGAGCAGTACTTC
CDR3aa: CASSLAPAKTYEQYF

d_gene: TRBD1
v_gene: TRBV19
abundance: -
j_gene: TRBJ2-7
CDR3nt: TGTGCCAGTAGTCAGCGCTCCGGGACAGGGATCGAGCAGTACTTC
CDR3aa: CASSQRSGTGIEQYF

d_gene: -
v_gene: TRBV5-4
abundance: -
j_gene: TRBJ2-7
CDR3nt: TGTGCCAGCAGCTACGACAGAATGGGCTACGAGCAGTACTTC
CDR3aa: CASSYDRMGYEQYF

d_gene: -
v_gene: TRBV9
abundance: -
j_gene: TRBJ2-3
CDR3nt: TGTGCCAGCAGCGTAGACTACAGGTGGGCAGATACGCAGTATTTT
CDR3aa: CASSVDYRWADTQYF

d_gene: TRBD2
v_gene: TRBV13
abundance: -
j_gene: TRBJ2-2
CDR3nt: TGTGCCAGCAGAAGAGCGGGAGTTTTACCCGGGGAGCTGTTTTTT
CDR3aa: CASRRAGVLPGELFF

d_gene: TRBD1
v_gene: TRBV29-1
abundance: -
j_gene: TRBJ1-4
CDR3nt: TGCAGCGCCGGACAGGGGACGAATGAAAAACTGTTTTTT
CDR3aa: CSAGQGTNEKLFF

d_gene: -
v_gene: TRBV15
abundance: -
j_gene: TRBJ1-5
CDR3nt: TGTGCCACCAGTATATATAGACAGGTTAGCAATCAGCCCCAGCATTTT
CDR3aa: CATSIYRQVSNQPQHF

d_gene: -
v_gene: TRBV4-1
abundance: -
j_gene: TRBJ1-1
CDR3nt: TGCGCCAGCAGCCAAGTTTCTTTGAGTACTGAAGCTTTCTTT
CDR3aa: CASSQVSLSTEAFF

d_gene: -
v_gene: TRBV27
abundance: once
j_gene: TRBJ2-5
CDR3nt: TGTGCCAGCAGCGCCTGGGGCAGTGTACAAGAGACCCAGTACTTC
CDR3aa: CASSAWGSVQETQYF

d_gene: TRBD2
v_gene: TRBV29-1
abundance: -
j_gene: TRBJ2-7
CDR3nt: TGCAGCGTTGAAGAGGGCCCGGGACTAGCGACCTACGAGCAGTACTTC
CDR3aa: CSVEEGPGLATYEQYF

d_gene: -
v_gene: TRBV7-2
abundance: -
j_gene: TRBJ2-3
CDR3nt: TGTGCCAGCAGCTTCAGATCGATCGGGGAAATCACAGATACGCAGTATTTT
CDR3aa: CASSFRSIGEITDTQYF

d_gene: -
v_gene: TRBV5-6
abundance: -
j_gene: TRBJ1-2
CDR3nt: TGTGCCAGCAGCTCAACTCTCGGGCAGGCGAACTATGGCTACACCTTC
CDR3aa: CASSSTLGQANYGYTF

d_gene: -
v_gene: TRBV5-4
abundance: -
j_gene: TRBJ2-5
CDR3nt: TGTGCCAGCAGCATCCAAGAGACCCAGTACTTC
CDR3aa: CASSIQETQYF

d_gene: -
v_gene: TRBV11-2
abundance: -
j_gene: TRBJ2-7
CDR3nt: TGTGCCAGCAGCTTAGCGCTATTTTCCCAGTCCTACGAGCAGTACTTC
CDR3aa: CASSLALFSQSYEQYF

d_gene: TRBD1
v_gene: TRBV5-6
abundance: -
j_gene: TRBJ1-4
CDR3nt: TGTGCCAGCACCACCCAATCCGGACAGGGTAATGAAAAACTGTTTTTT
CDR3aa: CASTTQSGQGNEKLFF

d_gene: TRBD1
v_gene: TRBV10-3
abundance: -
j_gene: TRBJ2-1
CDR3nt: TGTGCCATCAGTGAAGGACAGGGAGCGTTCTTC
CDR3aa: CAISEGQGAFF

d_gene: -
v_gene: TRBV28
abundance: -
j_gene: TRBJ2-7
CDR3nt: TGTGCCAGCAGCCGAGGCGAGCAGTACTTC
CDR3aa: CASSRGEQYF

d_gene: TRBD1
v_gene: TRBV2
abundance: -
j_gene: TRBJ2-5
CDR3nt: TGTGCCAGCAACATGGGACAGGGGGAGACCCAGTACTTC
CDR3aa: CASNMGQGETQYF

d_gene: -
v_gene: TRBV28
abundance: once
j_gene: TRBJ1-3
CDR3nt: TGTGCCAGCAGTGAGGGAAACACCATATATTTT
CDR3aa: CASSEGNTIYF

d_gene: -
v_gene: TRBV7-3
abundance: -
j_gene: TRBJ1-2
CDR3nt: TGTGCCAGCAGCTCGGGGAACAGTGCTGGCTACACCTTC
CDR3aa: CASSSGNSAGYTF

d_gene: -
v_gene: TRBV28
abundance: -
j_gene: TRBJ2-5
CDR3nt: TGTGCCAGCAGTTTTTCGGAGACCCAGTACTTC
CDR3aa: CASSFSETQYF

d_gene: -
v_gene: TRBV27
abundance: -
j_gene: TRBJ2-3
CDR3nt: TGTGCCAGCAGTTTAGGACCCTCGGCACCAGATACGCAGTATTTT
CDR3aa: CASSLGPSAPDTQYF

d_gene: TRBD1
v_gene: TRBV5-1
abundance: -
j_gene: TRBJ2-1
CDR3nt: TGCGCCAGCATACTCGGGACAGGGTCCTACAATGAGCAGTTCTTC
CDR3aa: CASILGTGSYNEQFF

d_gene: -
v_gene: TRBV7-2
abundance: -
j_gene: TRBJ2-1
CDR3nt: TGTGCCAGCAGCTTAGGTTATGGTGGTGAGCAGTTCTTC
CDR3aa: CASSLGYGGEQFF

d_gene: -
v_gene: TRBV7-9
abundance: -
j_gene: TRBJ2-1
CDR3nt: TGTGCCAGCAGCTTAGCGAAGGGGCGGGAGCAGTTCTTC
CDR3aa: CASSLAKGREQFF

d_gene: TRBD1
v_gene: TRBV28
abundance: -
j_gene: TRBJ2-2
CDR3nt: TGTGCCAGCAGCCCGACCCCCCCCGGGACAGGGCGCACCGGGGAGCTGTTTTTT
CDR3aa: CASSPTPPGTGRTGELFF